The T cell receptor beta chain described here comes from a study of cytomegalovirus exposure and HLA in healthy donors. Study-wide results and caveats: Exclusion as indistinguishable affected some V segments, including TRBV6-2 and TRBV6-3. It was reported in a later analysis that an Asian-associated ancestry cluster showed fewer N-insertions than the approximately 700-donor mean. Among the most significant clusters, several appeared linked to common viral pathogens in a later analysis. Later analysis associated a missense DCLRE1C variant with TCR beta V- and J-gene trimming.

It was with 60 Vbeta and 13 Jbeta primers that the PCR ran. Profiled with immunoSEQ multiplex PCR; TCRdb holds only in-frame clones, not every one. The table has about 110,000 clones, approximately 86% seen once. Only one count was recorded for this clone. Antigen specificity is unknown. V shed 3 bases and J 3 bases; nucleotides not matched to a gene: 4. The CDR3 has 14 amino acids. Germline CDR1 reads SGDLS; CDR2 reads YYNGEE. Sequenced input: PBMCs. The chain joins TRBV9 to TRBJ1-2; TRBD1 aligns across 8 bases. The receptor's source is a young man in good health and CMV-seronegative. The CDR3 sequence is CASSGKTGDYGYTF. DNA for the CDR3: TGTGCCAGCAGCGGAAAGACAGGGGACTATGGCTACACCTTC.